The 15 T cell receptor beta chains below come from one sample, sequenced in a study of T-cell memory formation after mild COVID-19. TCRdb reanalysed the 5' RACE reads using MiXCR and keeps one entry per CDR3 protein. The repertoire holds roughly 170,000 distinct CDR3 sequences, about 18% seen once, with about 4% in the top ten. Sequencing was performed on PBMCs or a T cell subset sorted from them (not recorded which). These receptors were obtained from a man between 18 and 29 years old who had mild COVID-19 (a few samples of this study predate the infection). Cell type and time point are not known.

This rearrangement joins TRBV12-3 or TRBV12-4 to TRBJ2-3; 7 bases agree with TRBD2. CDR3 length equals 13 residues. V was clipped by 8 bases and J by 2 bases; unmatched bases: 4. CDR3 sequence reads: CASVGGTTDTQYF. As DNA, the CDR3 is TGTGCCAGCGTCGGGGGGACCACAGATACGCAGTATTTT.

This clonotype was found a few times. The chain joins TRBV20-1 to TRBJ2-1; no firm D call. Germline CDR1 DFQATT, CDR2 SNEGSKA (reference sequence). V was pared by 0 bases and J by 9 bases, with 9 bases between. CDR3 length: 12 residues. The DNA of the CDR3 is TGCAGTGCTAGAGAGGGATTTGGTGAGCAGTTCTTC. Its protein product is CSAREGFGEQFF.

The J gene is TRBJ1-6, the V gene TRBV6-5, with D unclear. The CDR3 is 15 residues long. CDR1 and CDR2 (germline): MNHEY, SVGAGI. V was trimmed by 0 bases and J by 9 bases, leaving 12 bases between them. CDR3 region: CASSYSPSPGSPLHF. The CDR3 DNA follows: TGTGCCAGCAGTTACTCTCCTAGCCCTGGTTCACCCCTCCACTTT.

This clonotype has just a few counts. The chain employs TRBV2 and TRBJ1-2, with 9 bases lining up with TRBD1. Germline CDR1 and CDR2: SNHLY and FYNNEI. The CDR3 has 12 residues. V shed 7 bases, J shed 8 bases, and the junction held 5 bases outside the gene matches. The CDR3, as DNA: TGTGCCAGCACGGGACAGGGACCCGGCTACACCTTC. Encoded protein: CASTGQGPGYTF. The entire variable domain, with the rest obtained from reference TRBV2 and TRBJ1-2, is as follows: EPEVTQTPSHQVTQMGQEVILRCVPISNHLYFYWYRQILGQKVEFLVSFYNNEISEKSEIFDDQFSVERPDGSNFTLKIRSTKLEDSAMYFCASTGQGPGYTFGSGTRLTVV.

The chain couples TRBV29-1 to TRBJ2-1; D unclear. Germline assignment: CDR1 SQVTM and CDR2 ANQGSEA. Trimming removed 7 bases from V and 0 bases from J, with 10 bases in between. The CDR3 loop spans 13 amino acids. As DNA, the CDR3 is TGCAGCGGAGACTGGAGCTCCTACAATGAGCAGTTCTTC. Its translation: CSGDWSSYNEQFF.

This clonotype was seen only a few times. In DNA form, the CDR3 reads TGTGCCAGCAGCTTAGCACAGGGTGCAACTAATGAAAAACTGTTTTTT. This sequence encodes CASSLAQGATNEKLFF. The chain combines TRBV7-2 with TRBJ1-4; a weak D match, TRBD1 (6 bases). Germline loops: CDR1 SGHTA, CDR2 FQGNSA. The CDR3 consists of 16 residues. V lost 0 bases to trimming and J lost 0 bases, with 8 bases between them.

This sequence joins TRBV6-5 and TRBJ2-2; D not resolved. The germline V gene encodes CDR1 MNHEY and CDR2 SVGAGI. V was shortened by 8 bases and J by 2 bases, with 6 bases between the two germline ends. The CDR3 loop spans 12 amino acids. This chain's CDR3 is CASGTNTGELFF. In nucleotides, the CDR3 is TGTGCCAGCGGAACAAACACCGGGGAGCTGTTTTTT.

The V gene is TRBV28, the J gene TRBJ2-5; 8 bases align to TRBD2. Germline trimming cut 8 bases from V and 3 bases from J; bases unmatched to any gene: 5. Germline loops: CDR1 MDHEN, CDR2 SYDVKM. The CDR3 spans 13 residues. The CDR3 region is CASGAGGKETQYF. In DNA form, the CDR3 reads TGTGCCAGCGGGGCGGGGGGAAAAGAGACCCAGTACTTC.

There are many counts of this clonotype. The chain carries TRBV5-1 and TRBJ2-5; tentatively, D is TRBD2 (6 bases). This CDR3 is 14 amino acids long. Trimming removed 4 bases at V and 1 base at J, with 11 bases between. The germline gives CDR1 SGHRS, CDR2 YFSETQ. The CDR3 DNA is TGCGCCAGCAGCCCCGGGACTTCCCAAGAGACCCAGTACTTC. Protein product: CASSPGTSQETQYF.

CDR3 DNA: TGTGCCAGCAGTTATTCTGAGAACACTGAAGCTTTCTTT. Its protein is CASSYSENTEAFF. V usage is TRBV6-5 and J usage is TRBJ1-1; D not resolved. The germline gives CDR1 MNHEY, CDR2 SVGAGI. The V and J ends lost 3 bases and 1 base respectively, with 6 bases between them. The CDR3 runs 13 residues.

A few counts support this clonotype. This chain connects TRBV4-1 to TRBJ1-5; 12 nucleotides agree with TRBD1. Trimming removed 4 bases from V and 5 bases from J; junction bases left unmatched: 6. The CDR3 is made up of 16 amino acids. Germline-derived CDR1 and CDR2 are MGHRA and YSYEKL. The CDR3 bases are TGCGCCAGCAGCCGGAAGGGACAGGGGGCCGATCAGCCCCAGCATTTT. Translation gives CASSRKGQGADQPQHF.

Here the CDR3 reads CASSAGVGETQYF. In DNA, the CDR3 is TGCGCCAGCAGCGCAGGGGTCGGAGAGACCCAGTACTTC. The chain couples TRBV5-1 to TRBJ2-5; possibly TRBD1 for D (6 bases). The CDR3 is 13 amino acids. V was shortened by 4 bases and J by 4 bases, with 11 bases between the two germline ends. Germline assignment: CDR1 SGHRS and CDR2 YFSETQ.

This clonotype was observed a few times. The chain employs TRBV7-2 and TRBJ2-2, with D possibly TRBD1 on 7 matching bases. The CDR3 sequence is 15 residues long. Germline-derived CDR1 and CDR2 are SGHTA and FQGNSA. Between the trimmed V and J ends, which lost 5 bases and 1 base, there was a span of 11 bases. CDR3 sequence (DNA): TGTGCCAGCAGCCAGGGGGACTGGAACACCGGGGAGCTGTTTTTT. This codes for CASSQGDWNTGELFF.

In this sample, this clonotype turned up a few times. This chain connects TRBV5-4 to TRBJ2-5; D is possibly TRBD1 or TRBD2 (5 bases each). The CDR3 totals 15 residues. V gave up 6 bases and J gave up 5 bases, with 20 bases separating them. Germline lookup yields CDR1 SGHNT and CDR2 YYREEE (reference sequence). The CDR3 reads CASIRRGSGVETQYF. The CDR3 nucleotides are TGTGCCAGCATCCGACGGGGCTCGGGCGTCGAGACCCAGTACTTC. The full variable domain, in which reference TRBV5-4 and TRBJ2-5 provide the parts outside the CDR3, is ETGVTQSPTHLIKTRGQQVTLRCSSQSGHNTVSWYQQALGQGPQFIFQYYREEENGRGNFPPRFSGLQFPNYSSELNVNALELDDSALYLCASIRRGSGVETQYFGPGTRLLVL.

V is TRBV20-1 and J is TRBJ1-6; D remains unclear. V was cut by 3 bases and J by 4 bases, with 10 bases left in between. This CDR3 region has 14 residues. The V gene's germline CDR1 is DFQATT and CDR2 SNEGSKA (reference sequence). The CDR3 region has the DNA TGCAGTGCTAGGCCCGGGGAGTATAATTCACCCCTCCACTTT. Translated, it gives CSARPGEYNSPLHF.